This T cell receptor beta chain came from a study of T cell responses to AZD1222 COVID-19 vaccine. Measured with immunoSEQ multiplex PCR; TCRdb has only the in-frame clones, and not every one. Among tens of thousands of clones, approximately 79% were seen once, and the ten largest hold 20% to 25%. Findings of the study overall: Clonal diversity was possibly underestimated; the donors were predominantly white British and more often female. Reports say nearly half of spike-specific TCRs go after unmutated variant regions. Spike-wide coverage was observed for vaccine-associated CD4 TCRs, with dominant responses at 160-218 and 743-854. After two AZD1222 doses, spike-specific TCR breadth and depth rose versus day 0.

Comment on this clone: Its antigen is unidentified.

The CDR3 consists of 16 residues. The V segment lost 6 bases and the J segment 2 bases; nucleotides outside the gene matches: 8. Germline CDR1 and CDR2: MDHEN and SYDVKM. The sequences come from peripheral blood, collected on day 0 of MenACWY control vaccination. The chain uses TRBV28 and TRBJ1-5; 9 bases fit TRBD1. The TCR comes from an adult in good health. The CDR3 is CASRTFRQGGNQPQHF. The CDR3 DNA sequence: TGTGCCAGCAGGACCTTCAGACAGGGGGGCAATCAGCCCCAGCATTTT. Full variable domain (outside the CDR3, taken from reference TRBV28 and TRBJ1-5): DVKVTQSSRYLVKRTGEKVFLECVQDMDHENMFWYRQDPGLGLRLIYFSYDVKMKEKGDIPEGYSVSREKKERFSLILESASTNQTSMYLCASRTFRQGGNQPQHFGDGTRLSIL.